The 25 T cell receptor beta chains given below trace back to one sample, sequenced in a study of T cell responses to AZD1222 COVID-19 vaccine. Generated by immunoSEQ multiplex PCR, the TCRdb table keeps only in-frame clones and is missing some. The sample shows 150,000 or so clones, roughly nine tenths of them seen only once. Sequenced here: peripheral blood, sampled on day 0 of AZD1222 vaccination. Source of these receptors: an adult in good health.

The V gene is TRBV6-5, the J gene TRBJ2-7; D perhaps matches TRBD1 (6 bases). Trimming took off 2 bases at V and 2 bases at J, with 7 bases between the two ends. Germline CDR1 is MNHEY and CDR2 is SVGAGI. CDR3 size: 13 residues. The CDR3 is CASSYGTTYEQYF. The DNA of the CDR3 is TGTGCCAGCAGTTACGGGACAACCTACGAGCAGTACTTC.

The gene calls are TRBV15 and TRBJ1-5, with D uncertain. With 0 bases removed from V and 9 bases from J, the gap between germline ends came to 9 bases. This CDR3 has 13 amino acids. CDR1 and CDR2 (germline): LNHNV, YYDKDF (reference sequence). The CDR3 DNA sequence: TGTGCCACCAGCAGAGATGGCGCATTGCCCCAGCATTTT. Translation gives CATSRDGALPQHF.

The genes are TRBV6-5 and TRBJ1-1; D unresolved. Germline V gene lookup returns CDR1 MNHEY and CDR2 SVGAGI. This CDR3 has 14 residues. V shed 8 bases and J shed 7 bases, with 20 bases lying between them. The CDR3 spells CASVNGNLPGEAFF. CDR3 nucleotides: TGTGCCAGCGTAAATGGTAACCTTCCGGGTGAAGCTTTCTTT.

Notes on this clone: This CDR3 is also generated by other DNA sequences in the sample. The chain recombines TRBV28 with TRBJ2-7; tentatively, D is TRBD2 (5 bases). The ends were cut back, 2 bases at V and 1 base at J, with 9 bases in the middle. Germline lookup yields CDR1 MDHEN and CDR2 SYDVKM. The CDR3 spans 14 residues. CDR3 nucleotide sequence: TGTGCCAGCAGTTTAAGGACGGGGTCCTACGAGCAGTACTTC. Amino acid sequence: CASSLRTGSYEQYF.

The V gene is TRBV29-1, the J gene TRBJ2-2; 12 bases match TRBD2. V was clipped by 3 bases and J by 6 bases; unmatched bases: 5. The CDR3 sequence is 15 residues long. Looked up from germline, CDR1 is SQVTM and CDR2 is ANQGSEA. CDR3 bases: TGCAGCGTTGATAGCCTAGCGGGAGGGCCCGGGGAGCTGTTTTTT. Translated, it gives CSVDSLAGGPGELFF.

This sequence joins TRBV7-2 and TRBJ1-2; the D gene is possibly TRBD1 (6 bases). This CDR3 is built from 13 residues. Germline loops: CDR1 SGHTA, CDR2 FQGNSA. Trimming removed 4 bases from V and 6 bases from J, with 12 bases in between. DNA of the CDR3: TGTGCCAGCAGCTCGACAGGTCGGCATGGCTACACCTTC. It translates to CASSSTGRHGYTF.

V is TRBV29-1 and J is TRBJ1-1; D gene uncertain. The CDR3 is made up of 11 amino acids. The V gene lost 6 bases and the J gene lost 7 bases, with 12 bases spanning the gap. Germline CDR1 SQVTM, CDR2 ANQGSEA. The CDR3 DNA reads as TGCAGCGTACTACGAGGGAGTGAAGCTTTCTTT. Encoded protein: CSVLRGSEAFF. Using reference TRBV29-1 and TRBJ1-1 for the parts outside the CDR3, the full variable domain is SAVISQKPSRDICQRGTSLTIQCQVDSQVTMMFWYRQQPGQSLTLIATANQGSEATYESGFVIDKFPISRPNLTFSTLTVSNMSPEDSSIYLCSVLRGSEAFFGQGTRLTVV.

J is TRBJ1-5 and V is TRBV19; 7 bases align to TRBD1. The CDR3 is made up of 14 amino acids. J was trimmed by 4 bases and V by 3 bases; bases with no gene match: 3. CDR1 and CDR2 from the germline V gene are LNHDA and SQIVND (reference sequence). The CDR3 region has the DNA TGTGCCAGTAGTATGTCAGGGGGGAATCAGCCCCAGCATTTT. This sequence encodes CASSMSGGNQPQHF.

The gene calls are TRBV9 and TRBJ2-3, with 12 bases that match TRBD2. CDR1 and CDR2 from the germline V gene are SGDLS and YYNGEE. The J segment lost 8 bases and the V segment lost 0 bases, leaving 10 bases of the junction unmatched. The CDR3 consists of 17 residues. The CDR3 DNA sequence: TGTGCCAGCAGCGTAGGGTCCCTAGCGGGGGGGCCCGGTACGCAGTATTTT. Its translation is CASSVGSLAGGPGTQYF.

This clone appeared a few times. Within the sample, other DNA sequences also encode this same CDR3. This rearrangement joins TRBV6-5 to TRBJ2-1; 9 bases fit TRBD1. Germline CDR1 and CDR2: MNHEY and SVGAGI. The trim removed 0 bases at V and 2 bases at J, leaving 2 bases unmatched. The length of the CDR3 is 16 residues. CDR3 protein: CASSYSNRGPYNEQFF. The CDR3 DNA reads TGTGCCAGCAGTTACTCGAACAGGGGGCCCTACAATGAGCAGTTCTTC.

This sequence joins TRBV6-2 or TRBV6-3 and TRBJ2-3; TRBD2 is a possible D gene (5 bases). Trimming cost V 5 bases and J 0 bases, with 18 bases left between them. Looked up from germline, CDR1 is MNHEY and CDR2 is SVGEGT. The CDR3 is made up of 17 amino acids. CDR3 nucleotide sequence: TGTGCCAGCAGTCCACTAGAGGGTATGTTTAGCACAGATACGCAGTATTTT. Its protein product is CASSPLEGMFSTDTQYF.

This chain's CDR3 is CSVWYIENEQFF. DNA for the CDR3: TGCAGCGTTTGGTATATCGAGAATGAGCAGTTCTTC. The chain uses TRBV29-1 and TRBJ2-1; no reliable D call. V shed 5 bases and J shed 7 bases, with 12 bases lying between them. Germline CDR1 SQVTM, CDR2 ANQGSEA. This CDR3 has 12 amino acids.

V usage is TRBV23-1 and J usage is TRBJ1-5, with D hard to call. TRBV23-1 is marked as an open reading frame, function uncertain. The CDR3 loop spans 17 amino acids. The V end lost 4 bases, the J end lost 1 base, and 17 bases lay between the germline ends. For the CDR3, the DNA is TGCGCCAGCAGTCCCCCAGCCCACGGATTAAGCAATCAGCCCCAGCATTTT. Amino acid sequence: CASSPPAHGLSNQPQHF.

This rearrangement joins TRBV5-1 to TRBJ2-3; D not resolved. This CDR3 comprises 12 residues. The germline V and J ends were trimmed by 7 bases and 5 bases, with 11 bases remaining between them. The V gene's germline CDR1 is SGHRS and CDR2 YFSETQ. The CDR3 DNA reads TGCGCCAGCTCCGAACCCGGAGATACGCAGTATTTT. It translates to CASSEPGDTQYF. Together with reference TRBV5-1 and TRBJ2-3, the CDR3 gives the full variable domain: KAGVTQTPRYLIKTRGQQVTLSCSPISGHRSVSWYQQTPGQGLQFLFEYFSETQRNKGNFPGRFSGRQFSNSRSEMNVSTLELGDSALYLCASSEPGDTQYFGPGTRLTVL.

Here the CDR3 reads CASSFKGLLGGTDTQYF. The CDR3 nucleotides are TGTGCCAGCAGCTTTAAGGGACTCTTAGGGGGCACAGATACGCAGTATTTT. The rearrangement joins TRBV7-3 to TRBJ2-3, with D maybe TRBD2 (6 bases). The CDR3 sequence is 17 residues long. V was clipped by 3 bases and J by 1 base, with 17 bases between them. CDR1 and CDR2 (germline): SGHTA, FQGTGA. The whole variable domain, remainder taken from reference TRBV7-3 and TRBJ2-3, is GAGVSQTPSNKVTEKGKYVELRCDPISGHTALYWYRQSLGQGPEFLIYFQGTGAADDSGLPNDRFFAVRPEGSVSTLKIQRTERGDSAVYLCASSFKGLLGGTDTQYFGPGTRLTVL.

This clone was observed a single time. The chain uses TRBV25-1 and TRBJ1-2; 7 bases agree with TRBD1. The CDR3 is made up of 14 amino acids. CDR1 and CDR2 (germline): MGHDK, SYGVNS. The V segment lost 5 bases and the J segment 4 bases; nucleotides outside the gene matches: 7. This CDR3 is CASSPGTATYGYTF. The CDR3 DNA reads TGTGCCAGCAGTCCCGGGACAGCTACCTATGGCTACACCTTC.

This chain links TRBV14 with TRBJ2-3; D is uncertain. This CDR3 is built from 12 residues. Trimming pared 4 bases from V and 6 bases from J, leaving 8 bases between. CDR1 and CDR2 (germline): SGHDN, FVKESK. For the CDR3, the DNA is TGTGCCAGCAGCCCCCTAGGTGATACGCAGTATTTT. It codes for CASSPLGDTQYF.

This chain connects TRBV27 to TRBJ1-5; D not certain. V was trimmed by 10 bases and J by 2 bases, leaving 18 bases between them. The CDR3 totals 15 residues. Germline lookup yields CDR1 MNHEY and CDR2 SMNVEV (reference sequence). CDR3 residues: CAILQNQVGNQPQHF. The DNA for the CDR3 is TGTGCCATTTTACAAAACCAGGTTGGCAATCAGCCCCAGCATTTT.

For the CDR3, the DNA is TGTGCCAGCAGCTTAAGCGGCGGCTCCTATGGCTACACCTTC. Its protein product is CASSLSGGSYGYTF. The rearrangement links TRBV7-2 to TRBJ1-2; D remains ambiguous. V gave up 2 bases and J gave up 4 bases, with 11 bases separating them. CDR1 and CDR2 (germline): SGHTA, FQGNSA. The CDR3 consists of 14 residues.

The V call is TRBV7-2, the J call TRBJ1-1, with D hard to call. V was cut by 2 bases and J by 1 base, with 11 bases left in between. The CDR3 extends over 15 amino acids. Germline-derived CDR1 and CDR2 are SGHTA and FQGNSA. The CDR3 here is CASSLYGPSNTEAFF. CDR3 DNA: TGTGCCAGCAGCTTATATGGACCTTCGAACACTGAAGCTTTCTTT.

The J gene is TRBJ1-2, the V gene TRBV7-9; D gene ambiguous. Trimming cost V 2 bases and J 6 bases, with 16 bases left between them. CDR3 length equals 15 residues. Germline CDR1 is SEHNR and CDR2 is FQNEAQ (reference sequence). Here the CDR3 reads CASSLYSLRTHGYTF. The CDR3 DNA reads TGTGCCAGCAGCTTATATTCCCTCCGGACTCATGGCTACACCTTC.

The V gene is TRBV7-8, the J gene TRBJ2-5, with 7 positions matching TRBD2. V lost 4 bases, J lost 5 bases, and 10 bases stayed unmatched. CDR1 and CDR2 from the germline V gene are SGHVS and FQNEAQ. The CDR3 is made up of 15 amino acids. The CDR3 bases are TGTGCCAGCAGCTCCCGTCGGGAGGCCCGGGAGACCCAGTACTTC. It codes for CASSSRREARETQYF.

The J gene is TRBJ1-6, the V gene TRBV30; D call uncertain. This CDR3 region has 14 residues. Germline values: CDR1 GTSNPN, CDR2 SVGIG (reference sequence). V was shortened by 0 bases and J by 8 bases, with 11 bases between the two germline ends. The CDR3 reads CAWSVVVVDSPLHF. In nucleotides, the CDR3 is TGTGCCTGGAGTGTTGTAGTGGTTGATTCACCCCTCCACTTT. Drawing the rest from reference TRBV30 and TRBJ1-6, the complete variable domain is SQTIHQWPATLVQPVGSPLSLECTVEGTSNPNLYWYRQAAGRGLQLLFYSVGIGQISSEVPQNLSASRPQDRQFILSSKKLLLSDSGFYLCAWSVVVVDSPLHFGNGTRLTVT.

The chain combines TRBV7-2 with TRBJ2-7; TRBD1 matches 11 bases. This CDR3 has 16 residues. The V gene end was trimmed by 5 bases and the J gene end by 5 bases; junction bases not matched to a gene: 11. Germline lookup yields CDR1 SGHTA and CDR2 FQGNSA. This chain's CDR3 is CASSPGTGGKGDEQYF. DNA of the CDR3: TGTGCCAGCAGCCCGGGGACAGGGGGGAAGGGCGACGAGCAGTACTTC.

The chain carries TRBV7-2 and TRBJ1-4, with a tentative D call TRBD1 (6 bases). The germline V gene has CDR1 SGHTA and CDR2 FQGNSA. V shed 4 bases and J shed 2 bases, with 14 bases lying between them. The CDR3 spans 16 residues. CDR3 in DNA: TGTGCCAGCAGCTCCTCACGACAGGAGACTAATGAAAAACTGTTTTTT. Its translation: CASSSSRQETNEKLFF.